A selection of T cell receptor beta chains follows, all from one sample in a study of blood T cell repertoires in COVID-19. The table came from immunoSEQ multiplex PCR; TCRdb's copy has only in-frame clones and leaves some out. The data show 150,000 to 200,000 clones, 70% to 90% seen once. The sample consisted of peripheral blood. All receptors come from a man aged 55 to 70 with acute or convalescent COVID-19. Each CDR3 is given without its conserved first and last residue.

V gene: TRBV6-5
J gene: TRBJ2-1
CDR3 protein: ASSYKGGGNNEQF

V gene: TRBV27
J gene: TRBJ2-2
CDR3 protein: ASSSNRAAGELF

V gene: TRBV2
J gene: TRBJ2-7
CDR3 protein: ASSEAQASGEYEQY

V gene: TRBV7-9
J gene: TRBJ2-1
CDR3 protein: ASSLVGTEQF

V gene: TRBV14
J gene: TRBJ2-1
CDR3 protein: ASSPWGDYNEQF

V gene: TRBV27
J gene: TRBJ1-6
CDR3 protein: ASSLSSSYNSPLH

V gene: TRBV27
J gene: TRBJ2-1
CDR3 protein: ASPRRTGYNEQF

V gene: TRBV28
J gene: TRBJ1-2
CDR3 protein: ASSSGGSGYT

V gene: TRBV27
J gene: TRBJ2-2
CDR3 protein: ASRRKGLAGQNTGELF

V gene: TRBV2
J gene: TRBJ1-5
CDR3 protein: ASSVNTGGLGPQH

V gene: TRBV6-5
J gene: TRBJ1-3
CDR3 protein: ASTLGNTIY

V gene: TRBV19
J gene: TRBJ2-5
CDR3 protein: ASRPGVSGIQETQY

V gene: TRBV12-3/TRBV12-4
J gene: TRBJ2-5
CDR3 protein: ASSFGVETQY

V gene: TRBV11-1
J gene: TRBJ1-5
CDR3 protein: ASSLVGAGQPQH

V gene: TRBV7-9
J gene: TRBJ1-3
CDR3 protein: ASRKGTNSGNTIY

V gene: TRBV11-2
J gene: TRBJ2-7
CDR3 protein: ASRALAIYEQY

V gene: TRBV19
J gene: TRBJ1-5
CDR3 protein: ASSFQGGQPQH

V gene: TRBV30
J gene: TRBJ1-1
CDR3 protein: AWRGQGNTEAF

V gene: TRBV5-1
J gene: TRBJ1-1
CDR3 protein: ASSPLTGETEAF

V gene: TRBV19
J gene: TRBJ1-3
CDR3 protein: ASSDRFGNTIY